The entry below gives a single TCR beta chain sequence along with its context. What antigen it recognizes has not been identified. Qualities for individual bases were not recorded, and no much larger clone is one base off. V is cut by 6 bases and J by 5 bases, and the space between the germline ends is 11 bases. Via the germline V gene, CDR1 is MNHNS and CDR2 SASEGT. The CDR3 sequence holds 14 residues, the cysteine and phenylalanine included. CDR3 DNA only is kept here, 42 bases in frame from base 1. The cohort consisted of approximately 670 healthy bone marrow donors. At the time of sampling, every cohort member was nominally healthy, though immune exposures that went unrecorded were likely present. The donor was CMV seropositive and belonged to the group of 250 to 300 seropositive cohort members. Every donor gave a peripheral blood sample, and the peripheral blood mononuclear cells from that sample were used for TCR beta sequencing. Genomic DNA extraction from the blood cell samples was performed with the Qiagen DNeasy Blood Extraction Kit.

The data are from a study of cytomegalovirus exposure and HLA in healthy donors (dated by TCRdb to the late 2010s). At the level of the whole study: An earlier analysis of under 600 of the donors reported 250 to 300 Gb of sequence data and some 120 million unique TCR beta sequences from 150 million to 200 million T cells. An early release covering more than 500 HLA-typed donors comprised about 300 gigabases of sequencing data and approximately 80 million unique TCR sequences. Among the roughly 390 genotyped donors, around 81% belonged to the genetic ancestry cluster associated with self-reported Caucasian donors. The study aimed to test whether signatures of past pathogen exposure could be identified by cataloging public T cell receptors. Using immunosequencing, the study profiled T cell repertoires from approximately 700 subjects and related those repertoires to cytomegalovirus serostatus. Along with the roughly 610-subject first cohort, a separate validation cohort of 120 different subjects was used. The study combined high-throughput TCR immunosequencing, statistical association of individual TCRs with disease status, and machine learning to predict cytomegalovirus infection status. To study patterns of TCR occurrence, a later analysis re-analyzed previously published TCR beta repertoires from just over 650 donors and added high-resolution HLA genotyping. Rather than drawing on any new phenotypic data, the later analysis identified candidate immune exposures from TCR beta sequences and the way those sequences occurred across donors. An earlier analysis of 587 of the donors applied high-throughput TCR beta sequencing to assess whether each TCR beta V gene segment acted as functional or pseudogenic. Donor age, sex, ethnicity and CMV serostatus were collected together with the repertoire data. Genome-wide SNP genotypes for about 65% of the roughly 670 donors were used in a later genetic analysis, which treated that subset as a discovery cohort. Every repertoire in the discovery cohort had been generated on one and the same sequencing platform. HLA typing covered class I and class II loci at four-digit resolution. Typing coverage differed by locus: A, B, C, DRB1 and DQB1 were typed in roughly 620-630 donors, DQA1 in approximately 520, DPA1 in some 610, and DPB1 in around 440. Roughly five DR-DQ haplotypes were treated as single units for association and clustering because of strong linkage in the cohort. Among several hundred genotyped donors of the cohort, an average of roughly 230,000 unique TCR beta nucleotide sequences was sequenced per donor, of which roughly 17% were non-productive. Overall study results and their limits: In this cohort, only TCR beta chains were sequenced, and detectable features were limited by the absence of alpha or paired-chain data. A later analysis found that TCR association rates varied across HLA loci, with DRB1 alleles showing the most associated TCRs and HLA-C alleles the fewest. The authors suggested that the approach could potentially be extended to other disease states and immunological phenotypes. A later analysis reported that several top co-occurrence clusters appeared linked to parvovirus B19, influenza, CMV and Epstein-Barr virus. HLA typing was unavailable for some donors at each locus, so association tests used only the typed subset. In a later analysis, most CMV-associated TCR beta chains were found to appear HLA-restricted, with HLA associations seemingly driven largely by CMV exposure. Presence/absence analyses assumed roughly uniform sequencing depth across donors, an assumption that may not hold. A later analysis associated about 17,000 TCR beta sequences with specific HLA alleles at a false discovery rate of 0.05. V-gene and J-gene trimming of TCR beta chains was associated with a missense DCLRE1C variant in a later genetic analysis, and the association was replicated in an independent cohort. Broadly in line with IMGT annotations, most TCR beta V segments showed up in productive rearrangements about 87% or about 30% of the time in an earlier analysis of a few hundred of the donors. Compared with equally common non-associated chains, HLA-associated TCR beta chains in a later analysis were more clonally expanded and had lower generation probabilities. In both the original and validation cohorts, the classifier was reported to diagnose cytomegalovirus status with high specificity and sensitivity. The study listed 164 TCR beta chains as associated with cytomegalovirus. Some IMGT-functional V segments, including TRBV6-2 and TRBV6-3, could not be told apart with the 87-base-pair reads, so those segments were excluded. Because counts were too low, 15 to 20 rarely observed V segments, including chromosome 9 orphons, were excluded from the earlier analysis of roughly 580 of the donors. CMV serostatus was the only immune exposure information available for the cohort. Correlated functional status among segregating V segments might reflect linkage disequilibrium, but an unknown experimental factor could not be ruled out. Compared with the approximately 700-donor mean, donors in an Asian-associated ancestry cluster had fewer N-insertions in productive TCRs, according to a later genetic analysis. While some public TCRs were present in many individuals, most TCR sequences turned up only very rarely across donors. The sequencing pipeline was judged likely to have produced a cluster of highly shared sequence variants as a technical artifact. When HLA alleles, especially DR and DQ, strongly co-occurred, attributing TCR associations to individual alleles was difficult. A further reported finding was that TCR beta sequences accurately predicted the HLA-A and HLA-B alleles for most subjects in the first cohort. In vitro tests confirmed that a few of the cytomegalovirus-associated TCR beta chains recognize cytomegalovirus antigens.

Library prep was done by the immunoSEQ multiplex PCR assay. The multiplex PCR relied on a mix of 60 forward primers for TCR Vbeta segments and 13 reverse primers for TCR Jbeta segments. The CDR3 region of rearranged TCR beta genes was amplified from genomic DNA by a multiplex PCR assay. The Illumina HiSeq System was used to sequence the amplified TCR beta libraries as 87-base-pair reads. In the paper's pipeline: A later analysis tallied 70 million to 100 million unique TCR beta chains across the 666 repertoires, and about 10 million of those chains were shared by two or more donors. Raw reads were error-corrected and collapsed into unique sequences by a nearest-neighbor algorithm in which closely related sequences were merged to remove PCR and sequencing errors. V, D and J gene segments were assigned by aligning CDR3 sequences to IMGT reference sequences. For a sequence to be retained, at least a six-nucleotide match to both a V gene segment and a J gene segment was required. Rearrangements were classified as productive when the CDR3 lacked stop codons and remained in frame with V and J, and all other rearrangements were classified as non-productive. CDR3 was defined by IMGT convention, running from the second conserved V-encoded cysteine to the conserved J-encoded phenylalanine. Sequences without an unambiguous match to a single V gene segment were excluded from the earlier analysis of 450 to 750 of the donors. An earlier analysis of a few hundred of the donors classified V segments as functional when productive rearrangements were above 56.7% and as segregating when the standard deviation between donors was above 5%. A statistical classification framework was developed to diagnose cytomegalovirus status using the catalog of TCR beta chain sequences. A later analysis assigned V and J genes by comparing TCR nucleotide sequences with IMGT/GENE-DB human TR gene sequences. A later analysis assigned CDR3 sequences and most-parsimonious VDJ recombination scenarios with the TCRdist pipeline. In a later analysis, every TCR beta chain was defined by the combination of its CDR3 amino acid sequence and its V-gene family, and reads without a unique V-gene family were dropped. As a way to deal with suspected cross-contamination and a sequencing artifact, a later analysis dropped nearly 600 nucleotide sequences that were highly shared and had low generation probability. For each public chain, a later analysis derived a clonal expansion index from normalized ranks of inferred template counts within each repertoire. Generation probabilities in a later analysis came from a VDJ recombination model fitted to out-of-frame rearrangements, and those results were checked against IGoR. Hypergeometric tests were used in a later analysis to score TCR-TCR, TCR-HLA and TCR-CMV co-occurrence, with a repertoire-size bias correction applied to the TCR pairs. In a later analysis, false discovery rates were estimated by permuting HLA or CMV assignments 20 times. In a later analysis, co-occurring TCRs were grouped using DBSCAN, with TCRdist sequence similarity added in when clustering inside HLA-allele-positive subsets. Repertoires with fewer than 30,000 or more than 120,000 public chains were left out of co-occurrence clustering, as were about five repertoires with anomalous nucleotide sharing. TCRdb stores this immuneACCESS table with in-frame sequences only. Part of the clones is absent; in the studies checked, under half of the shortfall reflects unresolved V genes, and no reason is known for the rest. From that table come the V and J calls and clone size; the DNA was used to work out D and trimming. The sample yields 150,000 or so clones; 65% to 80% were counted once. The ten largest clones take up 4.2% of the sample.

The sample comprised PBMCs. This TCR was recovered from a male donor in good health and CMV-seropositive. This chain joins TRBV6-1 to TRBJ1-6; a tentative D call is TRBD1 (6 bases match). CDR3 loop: CASRSGQNNSPLHF. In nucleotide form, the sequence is TGTGCCAGCAGGTCGGGACAAAATAATTCACCCCTCCACTTT.